This T cell receptor beta chain comes out of a study of regulatory T cells in long-lasting Graves disease. This sample's time point: persistent/refractory GD, antithyroid drugs over 5 years with positive TRAb. Extracted PBMC RNA gave rise to the TCR library. In Xi'an, China, an endocrinology department was the source of patients. iRepertoire HTBI primers and Arm-PCR of CDR3 regions built TCR beta libraries. As originally analysed: Detected in the samples were 55 to 65 TRBV and approximately 14 TRBJ segments. TCRdb analysed the multiplex PCR reads with MiXCR anew, one entry per CDR3 protein. The V and J calls here are based on TCRdb, not the publication. The table includes approximately 400,000 distinct CDR3 sequences, roughly 25% detected once. This clonotype was seen many times. Antigen unknown. Findings of the study overall: Persistent disease exhibited a predilection for TRBV28, TRBJ1-2 and TRBJ2-5. Persistent Graves' patients showed less TCR diversity than newly diagnosed ones.

This CDR3 is 14 amino acids long. Per germline, CDR1 MNHNS and CDR2 SASEGT. Trimming stripped 7 bases from V and 3 bases from J, with 13 bases between. The sequenced sample was peripheral blood mononuclear cells (PBMCs), obtained when the disease was refractory, from a patient treated with antithyroid drugs. The source of this sequence is a woman aged 35 to 49 with Graves disease. The chain combines TRBV6-1 with TRBJ1-5, with D maybe TRBD1 (6 bases). The DNA for the CDR3 is TGTGCCAGCAATGGCGGACAGTCCAATCAGCCCCAGCATTTT. Translated, it gives CASNGGQSNQPQHF.